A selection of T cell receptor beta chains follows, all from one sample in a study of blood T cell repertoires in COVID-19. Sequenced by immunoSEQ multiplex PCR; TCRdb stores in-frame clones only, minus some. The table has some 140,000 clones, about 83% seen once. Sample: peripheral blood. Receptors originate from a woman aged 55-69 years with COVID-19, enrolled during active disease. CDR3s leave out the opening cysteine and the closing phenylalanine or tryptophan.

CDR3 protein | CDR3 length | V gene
AISESGTGVQRIEKLF | 16 | TRBV10-3
ASSFKPNYGYT | 11 | TRBV12-3/TRBV12-4
AISEGDSLTQY | 11 | TRBV10-3
ASSTRTGTNYGYT | 13 | TRBV19
ASSLRHTQNTEAF | 13 | TRBV5-6
ASSSDMNEKLF | 11 | TRBV18
ASSQSQGSNQPQH | 13 | TRBV16
ASSRGQGVVGYGYT | 14 | TRBV11-2
ASSDRRQGNTEAF | 13 | TRBV11-2
ASSLATSGPRKNIQY | 15 | TRBV5-4
ASSSDRGRSETQY | 13 | TRBV5-1
ASSPARDIYGYT | 12 | TRBV9
ASSLGSSGSQGTQY | 14 | TRBV5-1
ASSIGRGNGYT | 11 | TRBV19
ASSLSGPSTQY | 11 | TRBV5-8
ASSYSGLSFTDTQY | 14 | TRBV6-5
ASNPRPGRNTEAF | 13 | TRBV19
ASTGQGGMRGYT | 12 | TRBV5-4
ASSQDSAYTDTQY | 13 | TRBV5-4
ASSSGASGSYEQY | 13 | TRBV7-2
ASSFAAPPGNEQF | 13 | TRBV7-6
ASSLFSGDTEAF | 12 | TRBV7-2
ATSTAVNTEAF | 11 | TRBV5-1
ASATGSGVQPQH | 12 | TRBV5-1
ASSLRGGNIQY | 11 | TRBV12-3/TRBV12-4
ASSPPGNEKLF | 11 | TRBV7-9
ASSFSDEQF | 9 | TRBV5-1
ASSLEAGPEAF | 11 | TRBV5-1